The text below deals with one TCR beta chain. This entry belongs to a study of blood T cell repertoires in COVID-19. J gave up 0 bases and V 3 bases, and 10 bases lay outside the gene matches. Germline CDR1 KGHDR, CDR2 SFDVKD. The CDR3 sequence is 18 residues long. Sequencing was performed with immunoSEQ multiplex PCR; in TCRdb, only in-frame clones are kept and a portion is missing. The table has about 150,000 clones, around four fifths seen once. Adults between roughly 18 and 89 years of age took part from 24 US areas. Donors in Cohort 3 counted as recovered after two negative PCRs, clearance, or symptom resolution.

Sequencing used PBMCs or T cells enriched from blood (not recorded which). This sequence was found in a middle-aged woman who had recovered from COVID-19. The rearrangement joins TRBV24-1 to TRBJ2-3; 8 bases are shared with TRBD2. The CDR3 is CATSDRGRGGSSTDTQYF. The DNA of the CDR3 is TGTGCCACCAGTGATCGGGGCCGCGGGGGGTCTAGCACAGATACGCAGTATTTT.